Each of the 20 T cell receptor beta chains below was sequenced from the same sample in a study of OX40 agonist ivuxolimab in advanced cancers. The method was immunoSEQ multiplex PCR; TCRdb's version includes in-frame clones alone and lacks a portion of them. The top ten hold more than 15% of the sample, which has over 20,000 clones, around 79% seen once. The sequences come from CD4+ or CD8+ T cells sorted from blood, collected in a trial of the OX40 agonist ivuxolimab. The receptor set was obtained from an adult with an advanced solid tumor such as melanoma, head and neck, liver or kidney cancer.

The CDR3 spells CASSHDTGGPEAFF. In DNA, the CDR3 is TGTGCCAGCAGCCATGATACAGGGGGTCCTGAAGCTTTCTTT. V gene TRBV21-1 combines with J gene TRBJ1-1; TRBD1, the table's D call, was not compared with the DNA. TRBV21-1 is recorded as a pseudogene. CDR3 size: 14 residues.

The chain links TRBV5-1 to TRBJ2-7, with 11 bases fitting TRBD2. CDR3 length: 17 residues. V shed 4 bases, J shed 3 bases, and the junction held 12 bases outside the gene matches. Germline V lookup: CDR1 SGHRS, CDR2 YFSETQ. In nucleotides, the CDR3 is TGCGCCAGCAGCCCGGCGACGGGAGGGACTAGCGGCTACGAGCAGTACTTC. This sequence encodes CASSPATGGTSGYEQYF.

This rearrangement joins TRBV15 to TRBJ2-2; 7 nucleotides line up with TRBD2. This CDR3 has 13 amino acids. V shed 3 bases, J shed 9 bases, and the junction held 4 bases outside the gene matches. Germline V gene data show CDR1 as LNHNV and CDR2 as YYDKDF (reference sequence). As DNA, the CDR3 is TGTGCCACCAGCAGGGGGGGGGTCCGGGAGCTGTTTTTT. As protein: CATSRGGVRELFF.

V gene TRBV5-1 combines with J gene TRBJ1-4, with D tentatively TRBD1 (5 bases). The V gene lost 4 bases and the J gene lost 5 bases, with 9 bases spanning the gap. Per germline, CDR1 SGHRS and CDR2 YFSETQ. The CDR3 is 13 amino acids. The CDR3 loop reads CASSPGPNEKLFF. The CDR3 DNA is TGCGCCAGCAGCCCGGGGCCAAATGAAAAACTGTTTTTT.

Only a few counts were recorded for this clone. The chain combines TRBV5-6 with TRBJ2-1, with D maybe TRBD2 (5 bases). The V gene's germline CDR1 is SGHDT and CDR2 YYEEEE. V dropped 7 bases and J dropped 4 bases, with 12 bases sitting between them. This CDR3 is 13 amino acids long. The CDR3 spells CASFRGNYNEQFF. CDR3 coding DNA: TGTGCCAGCTTCCGGGGTAATTACAATGAGCAGTTCTTC.

This chain joins TRBV4-2 and TRBJ2-7, with D maybe TRBD1 (6 bases). CDR1 is LGHNA and CDR2 is YNFKEQ in the germline V gene. V was clipped by 5 bases and J by 6 bases, with 17 bases between them. The CDR3 is made up of 14 amino acids. CDR3 region: CASSNRDIRGEQYF. In nucleotides, the CDR3 is TGTGCCAGCAGCAACCGGGACATACGAGGCGAGCAGTACTTC.

The chain joins TRBV6-5 to TRBJ1-1; D unresolved. Trimming took 5 bases from V and 5 from J, leaving 9 bases between them. The CDR3 has 12 residues. Germline CDR1 is MNHEY and CDR2 is SVGAGI. The CDR3 DNA is TGTGCCAGCAGTGAGGTGGGGACTGAAGCTTTCTTT. Translated: CASSEVGTEAFF.

The genes are TRBV6-1 and TRBJ1-5, with 10 bases aligning to TRBD1. Germline lookup yields CDR1 MNHNS and CDR2 SASEGT. CDR3 length equals 15 residues. Unmatched junction bases numbered 6, after V lost 6 bases and J lost 4 bases. The CDR3: CASRGPGQGNQPQHF. CDR3 sequence (DNA): TGTGCCAGCAGGGGCCCGGGACAGGGGAATCAGCCCCAGCATTTT.

A remark on this clone: Other DNA sequences in the sample encode the same CDR3. This sequence joins TRBV5-1 and TRBJ1-2; TRBD1 might be the D (5 bases). Germline CDR1 is SGHRS and CDR2 is YFSETQ. The V gene lost 2 bases and the J gene lost 6 bases, with 14 bases spanning the gap. This CDR3 spans 14 amino acids. This CDR3 reads CASSFGTGSNGYTF. CDR3 in DNA: TGCGCCAGCAGCTTTGGGACGGGGAGTAATGGCTACACCTTC.

This chain joins TRBV5-1 and TRBJ1-1; D is unresolved. Germline-derived CDR1 and CDR2 are SGHRS and YFSETQ. With 1 base removed from V and 2 bases from J, the gap between germline ends came to 9 bases. This CDR3 contains 14 residues. CDR3 region: CASSLSSANTEAFF. CDR3 bases: TGCGCCAGCAGCTTGTCAAGCGCTAACACTGAAGCTTTCTTT.

This clone was recorded only once. The chain employs TRBV5-5 and TRBJ2-5, with D perhaps TRBD2 (6 bases). This CDR3 contains 14 residues. V was pared by 1 base and J by 2 bases, with 9 bases between. Germline CDR1 is SGHKS and CDR2 is YYEKEE (reference sequence). CDR3 in DNA: TGTGCCAGCAGCTTGAGAGGGACTCAAGAGACCCAGTACTTC. It codes for CASSLRGTQETQYF.

V and J are TRBV4-3 and TRBJ2-3, with 8 nucleotides matching TRBD2. The CDR3 loop spans 16 amino acids. Trimming took 4 bases from V and 1 from J; bases not matched to a gene: 7. Germline V CDR1 and CDR2: LGHNA, YSLEER. The CDR3 DNA reads TGCGCCAGCAGCCCCGGGAGGGTAGGGGGCACAGATACGCAGTATTTT. It yields the protein CASSPGRVGGTDTQYF.

This clone showed up just once. The gene calls are TRBV4-2 and TRBJ1-1; possibly TRBD1 for D (5 bases). CDR1 and CDR2 (germline): LGHNA, YNFKEQ. The CDR3 is 15 residues long. V was shortened by 5 bases and J by 5 bases, with 18 bases between the two germline ends. CDR3 sequence reads: CASSSGTGIVTEAFF. CDR3 bases: TGTGCCAGCAGCAGTGGGACGGGAATAGTTACTGAAGCTTTCTTT.

This chain uses TRBV10-3 with TRBJ1-2, with 7 bases lining up with TRBD1. V shed 3 bases, J shed 8 bases, and the junction held 6 bases outside the gene matches. The CDR3 has 13 residues. Per germline, CDR1 ENHRY and CDR2 SYGVKD. The CDR3 nucleotides are TGTGCCATCAGTGAACAGACAGGGTTGGGCTACACCTTC. It codes for CAISEQTGLGYTF.

The gene calls are TRBV29-1 and TRBJ2-1, with 14 bases identical to TRBD2. The CDR3 sequence is 17 residues long. CDR1 and CDR2 from the germline V gene are SQVTM and ANQGSEA. Trimming removed 3 bases from V and 1 base from J; junction bases left unmatched: 5. The CDR3 nucleotides are TGCAGCGTTGAGGGACTAGCGGGAGAGAGGTCCTACAATGAGCAGTTCTTC. It is translated as CSVEGLAGERSYNEQFF.

The rearrangement links TRBV7-9 to TRBJ1-2; 11 nucleotides match TRBD1. Losses at the gene ends were 0 bases for V and 7 bases for J; bases not matched to a gene: 7. The CDR3 contains 16 residues. From germline, CDR1 is SEHNR and CDR2 FQNEAQ (reference sequence). CDR3 DNA sequence: TGTGCCAGCAGCTTAGCGCAAGGACAGGGGGCAAGTGGCTACACCTTC. This translates into CASSLAQGQGASGYTF. The full variable domain, with the rest looked up from reference TRBV7-9 and TRBJ1-2, is DTGVSQNPRHKITKRGQNVTFRCDPISEHNRLYWYRQTLGQGPEFLTYFQNEAQLEKSRLLSDRFSAERPKGSFSTLEIQRTEQGDSAMYLCASSLAQGQGASGYTFGSGTRLTVV.

The sample holds a few counts of this clone. In nucleotides, the CDR3 is TGCGCCAGCAGCGGGTCCGGGACATCCTACAATGAGCAGTTCTTC. Translated, it gives CASSGSGTSYNEQFF. This rearrangement joins TRBV5-1 to TRBJ2-1; tentatively, D is TRBD1 (6 bases). The CDR3 sequence is 15 residues long. Trimming took off 4 bases at V and 1 base at J, with 12 bases between the two ends. Germline loops: CDR1 SGHRS, CDR2 YFSETQ.

This sequence joins TRBV4-1 and TRBJ1-3; D not certain. The CDR3 has 17 residues. V shed 4 bases and J shed 0 bases, with 16 bases lying between them. Per germline, CDR1 MGHRA and CDR2 YSYEKL. Here the CDR3 DNA reads TGCGCCAGCAGCCCGACCGGAGGGTCAGACTCTGGAAACACCATATATTTT. As protein: CASSPTGGSDSGNTIYF.

This clone was recorded only once. V gene TRBV23-1 combines with J gene TRBJ2-7; 8 bases match TRBD2. TRBV23-1 has ORF status, its function being uncertain. The CDR3 spans 20 residues. J was trimmed by 4 bases and V by 4 bases; bases with no gene match: 24. This CDR3 reads CASSRDSRKLLPGLVYEQYF. As DNA, the CDR3 is TGCGCCAGCAGTCGTGATTCCAGGAAGCTCCTACCGGGACTAGTATACGAGCAGTACTTC.

The V call is TRBV5-4, the J call TRBJ1-6; 8 positions agree with TRBD1. The CDR3 has 16 residues. The V gene's germline CDR1 is SGHNT and CDR2 YYREEE (reference sequence). Trimming removed 4 bases from V and 7 bases from J; junction bases left unmatched: 10. The CDR3 nucleotides read TGTGCCAGCAGCCTCGGACAGGGATTGAGGAATTCACCCCTCCACTTT. Its translation: CASSLGQGLRNSPLHF. The full variable domain, rest sourced from reference TRBV5-4 and TRBJ1-6, is ETGVTQSPTHLIKTRGQQVTLRCSSQSGHNTVSWYQQALGQGPQFIFQYYREEENGRGNFPPRFSGLQFPNYSSELNVNALELDDSALYLCASSLGQGLRNSPLHFGNGTRLTVT.